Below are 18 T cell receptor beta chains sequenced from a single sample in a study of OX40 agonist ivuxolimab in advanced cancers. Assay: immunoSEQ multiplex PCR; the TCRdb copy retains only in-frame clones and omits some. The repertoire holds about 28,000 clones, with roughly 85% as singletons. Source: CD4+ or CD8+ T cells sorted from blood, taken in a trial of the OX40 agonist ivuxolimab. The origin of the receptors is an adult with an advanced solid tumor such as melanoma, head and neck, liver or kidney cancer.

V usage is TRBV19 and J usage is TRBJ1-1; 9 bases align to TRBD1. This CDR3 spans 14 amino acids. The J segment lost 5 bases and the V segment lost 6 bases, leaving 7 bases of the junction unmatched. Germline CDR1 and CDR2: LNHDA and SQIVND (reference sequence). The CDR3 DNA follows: TGTGCCAGTAGCCTTACGACAGGGGGGACTGAAGCTTTCTTT. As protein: CASSLTTGGTEAFF.

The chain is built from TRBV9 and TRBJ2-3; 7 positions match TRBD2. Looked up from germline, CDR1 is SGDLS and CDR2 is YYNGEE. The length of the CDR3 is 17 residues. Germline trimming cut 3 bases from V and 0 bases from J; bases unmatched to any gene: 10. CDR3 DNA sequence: TGTGCCAGCAGCGAGAGCGGGGCCGCCCCTAGCACAGATACGCAGTATTTT. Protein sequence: CASSESGAAPSTDTQYF.

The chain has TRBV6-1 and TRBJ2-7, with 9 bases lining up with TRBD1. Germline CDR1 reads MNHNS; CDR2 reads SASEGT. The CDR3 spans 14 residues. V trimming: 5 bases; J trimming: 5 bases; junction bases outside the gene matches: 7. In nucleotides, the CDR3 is TGTGCCAGCAGTACTCAACAGGGGGCGGACGAGCAGTACTTC. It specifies CASSTQQGADEQYF.

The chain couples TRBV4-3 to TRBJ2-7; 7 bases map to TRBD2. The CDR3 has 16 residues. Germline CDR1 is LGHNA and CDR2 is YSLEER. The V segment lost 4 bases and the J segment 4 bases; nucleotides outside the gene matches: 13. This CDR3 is CASSPQGPSGFYEQYF. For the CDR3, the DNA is TGCGCCAGCAGCCCCCAAGGGCCTAGCGGCTTTTACGAGCAGTACTTC.

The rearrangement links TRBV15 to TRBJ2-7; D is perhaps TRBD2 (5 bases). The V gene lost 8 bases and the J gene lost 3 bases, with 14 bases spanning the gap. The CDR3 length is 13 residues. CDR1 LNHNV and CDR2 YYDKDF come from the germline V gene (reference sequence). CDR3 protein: CATRDSSYYEQYF. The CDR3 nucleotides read TGTGCCACCCGGGATAGTTCCTACTACGAGCAGTACTTC.

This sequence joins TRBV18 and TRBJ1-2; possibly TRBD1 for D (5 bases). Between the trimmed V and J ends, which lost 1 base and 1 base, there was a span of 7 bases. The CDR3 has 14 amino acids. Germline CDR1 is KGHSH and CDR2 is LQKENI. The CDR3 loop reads CASSPRGYNYGYTF. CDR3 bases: TGTGCCAGCTCACCACGGGGCTATAACTATGGCTACACCTTC.

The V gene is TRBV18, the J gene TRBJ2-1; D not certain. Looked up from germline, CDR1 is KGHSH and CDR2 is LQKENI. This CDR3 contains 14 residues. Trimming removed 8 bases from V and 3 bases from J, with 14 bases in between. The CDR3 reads CASHKPDNYNEQFF. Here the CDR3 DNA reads TGTGCCAGCCATAAACCAGACAACTACAATGAGCAGTTCTTC.

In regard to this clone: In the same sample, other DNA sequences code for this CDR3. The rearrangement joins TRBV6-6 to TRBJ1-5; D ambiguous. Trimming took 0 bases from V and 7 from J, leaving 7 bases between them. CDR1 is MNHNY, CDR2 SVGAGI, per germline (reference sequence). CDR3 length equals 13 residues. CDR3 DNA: TGTGCCAGCAGTTACTCTAAGGGCCAGCCCCAGCATTTT. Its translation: CASSYSKGQPQHF.

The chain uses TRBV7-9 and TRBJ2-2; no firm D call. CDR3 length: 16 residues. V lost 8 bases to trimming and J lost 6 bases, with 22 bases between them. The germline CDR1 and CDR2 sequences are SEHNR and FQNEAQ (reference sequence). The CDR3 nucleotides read TGTGCCAGCCCAATCCATCCCGGAAATTATGCCGGGGAGCTGTTTTTT. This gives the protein CASPIHPGNYAGELFF.

The CDR3 here is CSVGLRGLPQETQYF. Here the CDR3 DNA reads TGCAGCGTTGGTCTAAGGGGGCTGCCGCAAGAGACCCAGTACTTC. The V and J genes are TRBV29-1 and TRBJ2-5; 7 bases align to TRBD1. The germline V gene encodes CDR1 SQVTM and CDR2 ANQGSEA. The CDR3 sequence is 15 residues long. V shed 4 bases, J shed 2 bases, and the junction held 10 bases outside the gene matches.

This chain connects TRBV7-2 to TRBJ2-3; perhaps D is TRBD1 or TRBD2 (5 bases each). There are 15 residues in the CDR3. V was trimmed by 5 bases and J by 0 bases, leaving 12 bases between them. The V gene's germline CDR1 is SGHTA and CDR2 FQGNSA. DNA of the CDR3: TGTGCCAGCAGCGTAGGGACCACTAGCACAGATACGCAGTATTTT. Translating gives CASSVGTTSTDTQYF.

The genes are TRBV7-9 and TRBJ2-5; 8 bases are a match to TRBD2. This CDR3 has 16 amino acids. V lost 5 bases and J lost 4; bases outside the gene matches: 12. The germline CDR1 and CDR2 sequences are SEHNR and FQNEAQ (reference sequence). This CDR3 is CASSRQRGGFRETQYF. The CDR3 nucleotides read TGTGCCAGCAGCCGACAACGCGGGGGGTTCAGAGAGACCCAGTACTTC.

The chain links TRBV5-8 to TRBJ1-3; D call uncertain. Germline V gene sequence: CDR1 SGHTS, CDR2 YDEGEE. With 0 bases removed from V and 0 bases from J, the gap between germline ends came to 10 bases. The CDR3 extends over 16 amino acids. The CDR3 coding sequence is TGTGCCAGCAGCTTGGGGGAGGCTTACTCTGGAAACACCATATATTTT. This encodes CASSLGEAYSGNTIYF.

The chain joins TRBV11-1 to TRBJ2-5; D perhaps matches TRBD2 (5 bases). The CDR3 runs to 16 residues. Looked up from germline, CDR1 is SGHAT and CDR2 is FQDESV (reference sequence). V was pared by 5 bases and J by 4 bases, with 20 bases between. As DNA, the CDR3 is TGTGCCAGCAGCATTGGAAGTTGGCCGGGGTCAGAGACCCAGTACTTC. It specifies CASSIGSWPGSETQYF.

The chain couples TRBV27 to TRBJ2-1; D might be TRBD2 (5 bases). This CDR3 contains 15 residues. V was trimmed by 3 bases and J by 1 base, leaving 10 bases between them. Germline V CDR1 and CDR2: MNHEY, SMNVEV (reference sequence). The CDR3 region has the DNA TGTGCCAGCAGTTTTTCCCCGGGGTCCTACAATGAGCAGTTCTTC. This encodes CASSFSPGSYNEQFF.

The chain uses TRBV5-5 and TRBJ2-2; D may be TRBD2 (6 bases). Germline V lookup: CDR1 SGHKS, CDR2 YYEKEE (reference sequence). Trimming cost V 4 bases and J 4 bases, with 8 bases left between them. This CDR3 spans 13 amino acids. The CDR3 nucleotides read TGTGCCAGCAGCGCGGGGCTCACCGGGGAGCTGTTTTTT. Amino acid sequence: CASSAGLTGELFF. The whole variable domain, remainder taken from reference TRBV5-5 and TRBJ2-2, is DAGVTQSPTHLIKTRGQQVTLRCSPISGHKSVSWYQQVLGQGPQFIFQYYEKEERGRGNFPDRFSARQFPNYSSELNVNALLLGDSALYLCASSAGLTGELFFGEGSRLTVL.

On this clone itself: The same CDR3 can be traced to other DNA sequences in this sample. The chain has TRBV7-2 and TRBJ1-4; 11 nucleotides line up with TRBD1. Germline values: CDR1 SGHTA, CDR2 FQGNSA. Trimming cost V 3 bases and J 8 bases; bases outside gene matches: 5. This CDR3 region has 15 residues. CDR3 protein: CASSFWDRGGEKLFF. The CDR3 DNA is TGTGCCAGCAGCTTTTGGGACAGGGGGGGGGAAAAACTGTTTTTT.

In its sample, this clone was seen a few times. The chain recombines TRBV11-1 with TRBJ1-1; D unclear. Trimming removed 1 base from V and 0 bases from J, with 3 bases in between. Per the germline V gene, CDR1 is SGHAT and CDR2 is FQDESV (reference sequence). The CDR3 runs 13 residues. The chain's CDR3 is CASSLDLNTEAFF. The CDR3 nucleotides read TGTGCCAGCAGCTTAGACCTGAACACTGAAGCTTTCTTT.